This T cell receptor beta chain derives from a study of blood T cell repertoires in COVID-19. As for the study in general: Material from acute and convalescent COVID-19 was sourced from the United States, Italy and Spain. PBMCs, B-cell-depleted T cells, or T cells provided the cDNA or gDNA that made up the material.

This clone was counted a single time. CDR1 and CDR2 (germline): SGHTA, FQGNSA. The CDR3 is 19 residues long. Losses at the gene ends were 1 base for V and 3 bases for J; bases not matched to a gene: 15. As handled by the study authors: Reference gene primer amplification yielded estimated nucleated cell counts. The table came from immunoSEQ multiplex PCR; TCRdb's copy has only in-frame clones and leaves some out. That table gives V, J and clone size, and the DNA gave D and trimming. Of approximately 76,000 clones detected, 85% appear once; the ten largest clones hold approximately 35%. The TCR comes from a woman older than 75 with active or convalescent COVID-19. Sequencing used peripheral blood. The chain is built from TRBV7-2 and TRBJ2-3; TRBD2 matches at 8 bases. The CDR3 nucleotides are TGTGCCAGCAGCTTAGGCCGATTGAGGCGGGGGGTACCAACAGATACGCAGTATTTT. This encodes CASSLGRLRRGVPTDTQYF.